The clone carrying this TCR beta chain came up a few times. This specimen comes from a study of blood T cell repertoires in COVID-19. The overall study: Collection of acute and convalescent COVID-19 samples took place in the United States, Italy and Spain. PBMCs, B-cell-depleted T cells, or T cells were the source of the cDNA or gDNA that made up the material.

In the study's own analysis: Researchers report that nucleated cell counts were estimated from reference gene primer amplification. TCRdb's copy holds only in-frame clones and misses some; the assay was immunoSEQ multiplex PCR. The D gene and trimming were derived from the DNA, and the V and J assignments and clone size from that table. The sample shows 55,000 to 75,000 clones, approximately 86% of them seen only once. This CDR3 spans 13 amino acids. Trimming removed 5 bases at V and 6 bases at J, with 14 bases between. The chain carries TRBV12-3 or TRBV12-4 and TRBJ2-7, with D possibly matching TRBD2 (6 bases). The origin of this receptor is a human donor with active COVID-19. The donor label of this sample is uncertain. Sequencing was carried out using peripheral blood. CDR3 coding DNA: TGTGCCAGCAGTGGAGGACTAACGCTCGAGCAGTACTTC. As protein: CASSGGLTLEQYF.